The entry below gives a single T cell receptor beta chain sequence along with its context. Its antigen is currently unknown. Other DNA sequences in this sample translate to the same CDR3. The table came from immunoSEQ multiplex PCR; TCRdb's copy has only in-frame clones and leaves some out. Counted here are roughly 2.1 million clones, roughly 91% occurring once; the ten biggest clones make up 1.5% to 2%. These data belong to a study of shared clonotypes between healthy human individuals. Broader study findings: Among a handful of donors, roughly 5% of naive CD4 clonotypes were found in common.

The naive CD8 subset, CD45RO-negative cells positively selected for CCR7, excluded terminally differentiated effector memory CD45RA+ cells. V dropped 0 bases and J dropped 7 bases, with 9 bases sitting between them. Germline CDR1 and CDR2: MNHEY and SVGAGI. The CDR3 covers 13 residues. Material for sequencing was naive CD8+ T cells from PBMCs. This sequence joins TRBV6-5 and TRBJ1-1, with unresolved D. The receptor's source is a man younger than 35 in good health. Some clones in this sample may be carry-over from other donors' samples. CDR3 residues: CASSYSSGDEAFF. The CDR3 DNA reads TGTGCCAGCAGTTACTCTTCTGGGGATGAAGCTTTCTTT.